This T cell receptor (beta chain) was recovered during a study of blood T cells in healthy people across ages. The second PCR ran about 6 to 12 cycles with a sample-barcoded 5' primer and J-beta primers. TCRdb reprocessed the 5' RACE reads with MiXCR, giving one entry per CDR3 protein. The sample comprises 700,000 or so distinct CDR3 sequences, about 24% of which are singletons, and approximately 20% rests with the top ten. The sample holds many counts of this clonotype. CDR3 length: 12 residues. Trimming removed 8 bases from V and 2 bases from J, with 6 bases in between. This receptor was taken from a man between 65 and 85 years old in good health. The specimen sequenced was blood. The rearrangement uses TRBV12-3 or TRBV12-4 and TRBJ1-4; perhaps TRBD1 as D (5 bases). The CDR3, as DNA: TGTGCCAGCGGGGCGACTAATGAAAAACTGTTTTTT. This sequence encodes CASGATNEKLFF.